The table lists the clone carrying this T cell receptor (beta chain) with a few counts. Enrollment of patients from Seattle took place during active infection, with longitudinal follow-up. The data were obtained in a study of blood T cell repertoires in COVID-19. This table comes from immunoSEQ multiplex PCR, and its TCRdb copy is limited to in-frame clones, with some not included. The data show more than 200,000 clones, with 70% to 90% seen just once and roughly 10% held by the top ten. What was sequenced was peripheral blood. The receptor was isolated from a woman aged 45 to 65 with COVID-19, enrolled during active disease.

CDR3 DNA sequence: TGCGCCAGCAGCCAAGTGGGAGGGACGCATCAGCCCCAGCATTTT. This gives the protein CASSQVGGTHQPQHF. The rearrangement links TRBV4-1 to TRBJ1-5; maybe TRBD1 (5 bases). The V gene's germline CDR1 is MGHRA and CDR2 YSYEKL. The CDR3 contains 15 residues. Trimming stripped 1 base from V and 5 bases from J, with 12 bases between.